The 2 T cell receptor beta chains reported below all come from one sample, sequenced in a study of CD8+ T cells in alopecia areata. Reverse transcription of extracted RNA yielded cDNA, which provided the sequencing template. Sequencing was performed with immunoSEQ multiplex PCR; in TCRdb, only in-frame clones are kept and a portion is missing. Of roughly 230,000 clones in the sample, roughly two fifths are singletons; the top ten hold around 2.8%. Treatment: oral pan-JAK inhibitor, 5-10 mg twice daily. The specimen comprised CD4+ T cells sorted from blood, sampled at approximately week 36, from a patient treated with tofacitinib. Source of these receptors: a human donor with alopecia areata.

The chain links TRBV4-1 to TRBJ2-6; D unresolved. This CDR3 spans 14 amino acids. The V gene lost 4 bases and the J gene lost 4 bases, with 8 bases spanning the gap. The germline V gene encodes CDR1 MGHRA and CDR2 YSYEKL. The CDR3 nucleotides read TGCGCCAGCAGCCCACTTCTGGGGGCCAACGTCCTGACTTTC. This encodes CASSPLLGANVLTF.

The genes are TRBV30 and TRBJ2-2; D is possibly TRBD2 (6 bases). The ends were cut back, 5 bases at V and 1 base at J, with 14 bases in the middle. The CDR3 has 15 residues. CDR1 GTSNPN and CDR2 SVGIG come from the germline V gene (reference sequence). CDR3 in amino acids: CAWVAGRLNTGELFF. Written as DNA, the CDR3 is TGTGCCTGGGTGGCGGGGCGGCTGAACACCGGGGAGCTGTTTTTT.